The TCR beta chain described here comes from a study of robustness of blood B and T cell sequencing (dated by TCRdb to between 2017 and 2018). For the study in its entirety: The study was designed to determine how much peripheral blood is required to reliably characterize an individual's TCRbeta and IgG repertoires. In each of the ten independently drawn blood samples, both the TCRbeta and the IgG repertoires were quantified. As technical replicates, two replicate TCRbeta cDNA libraries were prepared from one shared RNA pool derived from a single 10 ml draw. General study outcomes and caveats: Evidence of cross-contamination, likely caused by batch processing, was seen in one pair of TCRbeta libraries, and the UMI-sequence pairs shared between the two libraries were removed. Across technical replicate libraries, 85% to 95% of the top 10,000 TCRbeta clonotypes in one library were also found in the other. The 1,000 most abundant TCRbeta clonotypes from the pooled draws were found in every single 10 ml sample. No improvement in the overlap of rare TCRbeta clonotypes was observed when tubes were pooled, implying that much larger blood volumes would be needed for rare TCRbeta clonotypes to be captured. Because EDTA tubes had to be fractionated immediately, the use of EDTA tubes in multi-site collections was limited. Combining 3 or 4 tubes (roughly 30-45 ml blood) brought coverage of the top 10,000 TCRbeta clonotypes close to saturation. The TCRbeta rarefaction curves did not fully level off, which suggests either under-sequencing or many low-abundance clonotypes.

Taken from the germline V gene (reference sequence), the CDR1 and CDR2 loops are LGHDT and YNNKEL. Ends trimmed: V by 4 bases, J by 6 bases; bases unmatched to a gene: 8. The CDR3 spans 16 residues, from the cysteine through the phenylalanine. Only the CDR3 DNA is retained, 48 bases long and in frame from the first base. Points on this clonotype: Its antigen is unknown. The input lacks base qualities; no much larger clone sits a single base away.

The library was generated by PCR. TCRdb shows the sequencer as Illumina MiSeq. cDNA was synthesized with SMARTScribe reverse transcriptase and a 5' template-switch oligo that added a universal priming site. A 12-nucleotide random unique molecular identifier (UMI) was carried by the template-switch oligo, and each cDNA molecule was tagged with this UMI. During reverse transcription, chain-specific reverse primers targeted TCRbeta transcripts. Uracil DNA glycosylase treatment was used to remove residual template-switch adapters, and a Qiagen MinElute kit was used to purify the cDNA. For the first PCR, roughly 21 cycles were run with KAPA HiFi HotStart ReadyMix and step-out primers, split across four 50 ul reactions. Products of the first-round PCR were gel-purified before additional amplification. Illumina Nextera adapters were attached in a second PCR of around 8 cycles, and the libraries were then purified and pooled. The UMI barcode for each TCRbeta molecule was captured by a 50-nucleotide 5' read. The authors' analysis ran thus. The MIGEC toolkit was used to group reads by UMI into consensus reads. PEAR was used to merge forward and reverse consensus reads, producing the final reads. A custom decontamination script removed identical UMI-sequence pairs shared across libraries, treating them as cross-sample contamination. MIGMAP, a wrapper around IgBLAST, was used to carry out V(D)J assignment and CDR3 extraction. TCR clonotypes were defined by identical V gene, J gene and CDR3 amino acid sequence; CDR1 and CDR2 were not sequenced. TCRdb ran its own pipeline on the public reads, namely fastp trimming at Q25 and MiXCR clone calling, and kept in-frame beta chains. Each CDR3 protein appears once, grouped with its most common genes and DNA. TCRdb's processing, not the authors', yielded these V and J calls. Within this sample are roughly 3,600 distinct CDR3 sequences, with around 50% of them counted one time only. Under 30% of the sample belongs to the ten largest clones.

mRNA, which captures expressed receptors, was used instead of genomic DNA for quantification of TCRbeta repertoires. Leukocytes from the buffy coat were collected into Trizol, and RNA was extracted using the Direct-zol RNA MiniPrep Plus kit with no cell sorting. EDTA blood tubes were spun right away at 4 degrees C to separate plasma, buffy coat and red blood cells. This chain is built from TRBV3-1 and TRBJ2-3, with 12 bases in between that match TRBD2. Sequenced: peripheral blood. The TCR was taken from a human donor in good health. The CDR3 reads as follows: CASSLSSGGAFDTQYF. The bases are TGTGCCAGCAGCCTCTCTAGCGGGGGGGCCTTCGATACGCAGTATTTT.